This T cell receptor beta chain was sequenced in a study of T cell responses to AZD1222 COVID-19 vaccine. Study-wide points: Mapped onto spike, vaccine-associated CD4 TCRs spanned it and were dominant at 160-218 and 743-854.

This clone has more than one count but fewer than ten. Its target is not known. The data were produced by immunoSEQ multiplex PCR, yet TCRdb's version contains in-frame clones alone and is incomplete. This sample has 90,000 to 130,000 clones, with approximately 90% found just once. The CDR3 is made up of 16 amino acids. Trimming took 0 bases from V and 7 from J; bases not matched to a gene: 5. Germline V gives CDR1 SEHNR, CDR2 FQNEAQ (reference sequence). This sequence joins TRBV7-9 and TRBJ1-5; TRBD1 matches 11 bases. Specimen: peripheral blood, collected 28 days after the second AZD1222 dose. This receptor was identified in an adult who received the AZD1222 COVID-19 vaccine. Written as DNA, the CDR3 is TGTGCCAGCAGCTTAGCGTCGGGACAGGGGGGCCAGCCCCAGCATTTT. It translates to CASSLASGQGGQPQHF.